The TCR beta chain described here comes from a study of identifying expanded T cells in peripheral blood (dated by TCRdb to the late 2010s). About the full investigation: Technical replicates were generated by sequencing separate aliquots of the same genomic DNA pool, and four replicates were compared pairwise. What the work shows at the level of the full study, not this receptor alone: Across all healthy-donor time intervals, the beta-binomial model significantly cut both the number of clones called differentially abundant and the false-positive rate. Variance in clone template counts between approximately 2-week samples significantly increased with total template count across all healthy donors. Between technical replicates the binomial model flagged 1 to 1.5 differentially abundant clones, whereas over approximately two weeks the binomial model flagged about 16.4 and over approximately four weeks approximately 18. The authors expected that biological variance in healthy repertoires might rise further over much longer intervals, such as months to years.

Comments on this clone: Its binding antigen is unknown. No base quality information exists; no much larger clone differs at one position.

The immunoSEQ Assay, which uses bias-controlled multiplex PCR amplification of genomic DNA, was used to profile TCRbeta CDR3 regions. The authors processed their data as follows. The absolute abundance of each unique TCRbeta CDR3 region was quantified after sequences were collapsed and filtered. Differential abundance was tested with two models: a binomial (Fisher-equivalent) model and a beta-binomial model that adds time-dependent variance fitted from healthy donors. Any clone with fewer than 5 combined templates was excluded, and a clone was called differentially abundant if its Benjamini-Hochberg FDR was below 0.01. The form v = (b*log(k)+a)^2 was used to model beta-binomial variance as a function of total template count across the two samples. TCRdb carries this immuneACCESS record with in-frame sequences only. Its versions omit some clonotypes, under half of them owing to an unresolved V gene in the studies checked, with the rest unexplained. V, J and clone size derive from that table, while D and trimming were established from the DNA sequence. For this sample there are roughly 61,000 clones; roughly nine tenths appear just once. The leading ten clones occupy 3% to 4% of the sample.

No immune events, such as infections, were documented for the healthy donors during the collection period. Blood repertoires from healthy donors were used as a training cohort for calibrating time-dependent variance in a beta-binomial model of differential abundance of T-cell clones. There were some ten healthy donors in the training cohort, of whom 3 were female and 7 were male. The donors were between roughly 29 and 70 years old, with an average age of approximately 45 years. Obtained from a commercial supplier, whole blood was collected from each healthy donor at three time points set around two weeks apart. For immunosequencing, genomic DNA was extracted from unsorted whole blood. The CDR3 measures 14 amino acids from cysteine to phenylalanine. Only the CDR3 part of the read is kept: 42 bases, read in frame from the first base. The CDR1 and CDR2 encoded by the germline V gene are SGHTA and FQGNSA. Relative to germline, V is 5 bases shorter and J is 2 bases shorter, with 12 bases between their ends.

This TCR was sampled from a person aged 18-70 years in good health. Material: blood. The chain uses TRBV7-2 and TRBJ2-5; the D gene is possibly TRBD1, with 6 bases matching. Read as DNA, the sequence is TGTGCCAGCAGCAAAACAGGGTTGCAAGAGACCCAGTACTTC. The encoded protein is CASSKTGLQETQYF.